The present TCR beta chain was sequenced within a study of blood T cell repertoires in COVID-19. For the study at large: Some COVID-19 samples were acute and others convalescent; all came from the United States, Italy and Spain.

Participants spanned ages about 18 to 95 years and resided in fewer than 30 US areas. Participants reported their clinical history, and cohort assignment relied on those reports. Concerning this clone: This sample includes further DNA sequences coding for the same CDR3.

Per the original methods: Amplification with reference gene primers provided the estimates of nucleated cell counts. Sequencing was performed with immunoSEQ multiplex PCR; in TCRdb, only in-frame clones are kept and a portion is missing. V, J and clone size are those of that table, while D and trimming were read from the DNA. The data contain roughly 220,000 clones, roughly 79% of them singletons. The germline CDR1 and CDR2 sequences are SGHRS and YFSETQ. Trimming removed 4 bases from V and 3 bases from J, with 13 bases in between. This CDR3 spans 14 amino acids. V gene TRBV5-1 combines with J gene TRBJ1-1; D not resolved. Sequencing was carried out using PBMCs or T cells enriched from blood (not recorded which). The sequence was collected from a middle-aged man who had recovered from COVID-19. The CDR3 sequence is CASSLGREDTEAFF. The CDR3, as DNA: TGCGCCAGCAGCCTCGGCCGGGAGGACACTGAAGCTTTCTTT.